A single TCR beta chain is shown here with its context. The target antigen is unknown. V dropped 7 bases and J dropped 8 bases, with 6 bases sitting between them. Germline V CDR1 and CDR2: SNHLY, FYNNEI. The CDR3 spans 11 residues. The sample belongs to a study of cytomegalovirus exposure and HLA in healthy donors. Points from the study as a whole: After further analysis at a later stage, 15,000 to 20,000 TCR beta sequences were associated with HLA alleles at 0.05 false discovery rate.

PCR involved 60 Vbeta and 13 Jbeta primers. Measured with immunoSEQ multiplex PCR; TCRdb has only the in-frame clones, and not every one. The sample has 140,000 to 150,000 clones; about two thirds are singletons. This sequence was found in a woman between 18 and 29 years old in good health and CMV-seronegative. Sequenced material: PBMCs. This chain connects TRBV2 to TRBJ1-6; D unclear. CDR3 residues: CASKGDSPLHF. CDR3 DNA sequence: TGTGCCAGCAAGGGAGATTCACCCCTCCACTTT.